The 6 T cell receptor beta chains reported below all come from one sample, sequenced in a study of glioma-infiltrating T cells after dendritic cell vaccination. As for time point: after dendritic cell vaccination, including at tumor progression/relapse. The repertoire was sequenced with immunoSEQ multiplex PCR; TCRdb's copy has only in-frame clones and lacks some. The sample shows tens of thousands of clones, roughly 91% of them seen only once. The sequences come from blood, collected after dendritic cell vaccination. Every receptor here comes from a human donor with glioblastoma.

This CDR3 is CASSVELERGEKLFF. CDR3 DNA: TGTGCCAGCAGCGTAGAGTTAGAAAGGGGTGAAAAACTGTTTTTT. This sequence joins TRBV5-6 and TRBJ1-4; D possibly corresponds to TRBD1 (5 bases). The germline V and J ends were trimmed by 4 bases and 7 bases, with 17 bases remaining between them. In germline, CDR1 is SGHDT, CDR2 YYEEEE. The length of the CDR3 is 15 residues. Full variable domain (remainder filled in from reference TRBV5-6 and TRBJ1-4): DAGVTQSPTHLIKTRGQQVTLRCSPKSGHDTVSWYQQALGQGPQFIFQYYEEEERQRGNFPDRFSGHQFPNYSSELNVNALLLGDSALYLCASSVELERGEKLFFGSGTQLSVL.

This chain connects TRBV7-2 to TRBJ2-5; no clear D gene. The germline CDR1 and CDR2 sequences are SGHTA and FQGNSA. The V and J ends lost 1 base and 7 bases respectively, with 10 bases between them. The CDR3 runs 13 residues. The CDR3 DNA is TGTGCCAGCAGCTTAGAGGCAGGTCCGACCCAGTACTTC. The encoded protein is CASSLEAGPTQYF. Full variable domain (outside the CDR3, taken from reference TRBV7-2 and TRBJ2-5): GAGVSQSPSNKVTEKGKDVELRCDPISGHTALYWYRQSLGQGLEFLIYFQGNSAPDKSGLPSDRFSAERTGGSVSTLTIQRTQQEDSAVYLCASSLEAGPTQYFGPGTRLLVL.

The rearrangement joins TRBV7-2 to TRBJ2-7; D call uncertain. Per germline, CDR1 SGHTA and CDR2 FQGNSA. This CDR3 comprises 14 residues. V gave up 1 base and J gave up 0 bases, with 7 bases separating them. CDR3 sequence: CASSLGGTSYEQYF. The CDR3 DNA reads as TGTGCCAGCAGCTTAGGTGGCACCTCCTACGAGCAGTACTTC.

This chain connects TRBV7-9 to TRBJ1-1; D is unresolved. The CDR3 is 12 residues long. V lost 5 bases to trimming and J lost 5 bases, with 9 bases between them. Germline loops: CDR1 SEHNR, CDR2 FQNEAQ (reference sequence). The CDR3 DNA follows: TGTGCCAGCAGCCGGGGTTTTACTGAAGCTTTCTTT. The encoded protein is CASSRGFTEAFF. Looking up the rest from reference TRBV7-9 and TRBJ1-1 gives the full variable domain: DTGVSQNPRHKITKRGQNVTFRCDPISEHNRLYWYRQTLGQGPEFLTYFQNEAQLEKSRLLSDRFSAERPKGSFSTLEIQRTEQGDSAMYLCASSRGFTEAFFGQGTRLTVV.

The chain recombines TRBV5-1 with TRBJ2-5; 9 bases are a match to TRBD1. The junction had 3 bases not matched to a gene; V was cut back by 4 bases and J by 2 bases. The germline V gene has CDR1 SGHRS and CDR2 YFSETQ. This CDR3 is built from 14 residues. The CDR3 region has the DNA TGCGCCAGCAGCACGGGGACAGGGCAAGAGACCCAGTACTTC. This sequence encodes CASSTGTGQETQYF.

The rearrangement links TRBV7-9 to TRBJ1-5; D not resolved. The germline gives CDR1 SEHNR, CDR2 FQNEAQ (reference sequence). The V end was cut by 5 bases, the J end by 4 bases, with 18 bases between. The CDR3 extends over 16 amino acids. CDR3: CASSPTPGVGNQPQHF. The CDR3 DNA follows: TGTGCCAGCAGCCCAACCCCCGGGGTTGGGAATCAGCCCCAGCATTTT.